The clone carrying this TCR beta chain has a count of ten or more. Its cognate antigen is unknown. This entry belongs to a study of regulatory T cells in long-lasting Graves disease. The study's findings and limits: Relative to newly diagnosed Graves' patients, persistent ones had lower TCR diversity.

Time point given: newly diagnosed GD, antithyroid drugs for less than 3 months. From PBMCs, RNA was extracted and then used to make the TCR library. Trimming took 5 bases from V and 10 from J; bases not matched to a gene: 4. The CDR3 consists of 13 residues. Arm-PCR of CDR3 regions with iRepertoire HTBI primers generated TCR beta libraries. Each CDR3 protein gets one entry after TCRdb re-called the multiplex PCR reads with MiXCR. The sample carries a few hundred thousand distinct CDR3 sequences, approximately 16% recorded once. Another study also made use of these data, one on T cells in Graves' hyperthyroidism and ophthalmopathy. That investigation notes: In the first-round RT-PCR of the TCR CDR3, the HTBI primer set was used. Stable hyperthyroidism was separated from ophthalmopathy by a model based on 13 V-J features.

The source of this sequence is a man aged 40-49 years with Graves disease. The chain is built from TRBV12-3 or TRBV12-4 and TRBJ1-5, with TRBD1 matching 11 bases. Sequencing was performed on peripheral blood mononuclear cells (PBMCs), taken at new diagnosis, from a patient treated with antithyroid drugs. The DNA of the CDR3 is TGTGCCAGCAGTGCGGGACAGGGGGTCCCCCAGCATTTT. Residues: CASSAGQGVPQHF.